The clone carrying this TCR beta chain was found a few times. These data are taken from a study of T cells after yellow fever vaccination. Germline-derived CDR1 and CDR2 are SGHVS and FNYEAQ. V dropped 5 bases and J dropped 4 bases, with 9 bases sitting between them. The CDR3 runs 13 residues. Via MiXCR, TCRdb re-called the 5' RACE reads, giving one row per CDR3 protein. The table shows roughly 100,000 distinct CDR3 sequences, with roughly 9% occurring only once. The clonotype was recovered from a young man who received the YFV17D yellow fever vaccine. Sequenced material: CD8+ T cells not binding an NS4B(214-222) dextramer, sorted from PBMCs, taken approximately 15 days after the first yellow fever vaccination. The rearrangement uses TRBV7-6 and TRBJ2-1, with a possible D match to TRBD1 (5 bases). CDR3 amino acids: CASSPGIYNEQFF. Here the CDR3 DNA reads TGTGCCAGCAGCCCAGGGATTTACAATGAGCAGTTCTTC.